This T cell receptor beta chain is from a study of cytomegalovirus exposure and HLA in healthy donors. General study results and limits: With later analysis, a missense DCLRE1C variant became linked to TCR beta V- and J-gene trimming. Despite most TCR sequences being rare, some public TCRs occurred in many donors. A previous analysis found most TCR beta V segments productive roughly 87% or roughly 30% of the time.

Primers included in the PCR were 60 Vbeta and 13 Jbeta primers. Sequenced by immunoSEQ multiplex PCR; TCRdb stores in-frame clones only, minus some. The sample includes about 130,000 clones, 79% of them seen just once. About this clone itself: What it binds is not known.

This clonotype originated in a man aged 18 to 30 in good health and CMV-seronegative. The material sequenced was PBMCs.

Here the CDR3 reads CASRSWGEGEETQYF. CDR3 DNA: TGTGCCAGCAGAAGCTGGGGTGAGGGGGAAGAGACCCAGTACTTC. This sequence joins TRBV28 and TRBJ2-5; TRBD1 might be the D (6 bases). CDR1 MDHEN and CDR2 SYDVKM come from the germline V gene. This CDR3 has 15 residues. V was clipped by 6 bases and J by 3 bases, with 17 bases between them.